The 10 T cell receptor beta chains given below trace back to one sample, sequenced in a study of shared clonotypes between healthy human individuals. The data were produced by immunoSEQ multiplex PCR, yet TCRdb's version contains in-frame clones alone and is incomplete. The data hold more than 600,000 clones, with about 90% observed a single time. Naive CD8 cells comprised CD45RO-negative, CCR7-positively selected cells, excluding terminally differentiated effector memory CD45RA+ cells. The sequenced material came from naive CD8+ T cells sorted from blood. Source of these receptors: a man aged 30 to 45 in good health.

The CDR3 region is CASSETSSSTDTQYF. In DNA form, the CDR3 reads TGTGCCAGCAGCGAGACTAGCAGTAGCACAGATACGCAGTATTTT. The chain uses TRBV9 and TRBJ2-3; 7 bases agree with TRBD2. CDR3 size: 15 residues. Trimming at V came to 3 bases and at J to 0 bases, leaving 4 bases not matched to a gene. Germline CDR1 reads SGDLS; CDR2 reads YYNGEE.

This clone was recorded once. CDR3 protein: CASSLGGQGIGETQYF. CDR3 DNA sequence: TGCGCCAGCAGCCTAGGGGGACAGGGGATAGGAGAGACCCAGTACTTC. The rearrangement joins TRBV5-1 to TRBJ2-5; 10 nucleotides agree with TRBD1. The CDR3 totals 16 residues. Per the germline V gene, CDR1 is SGHRS and CDR2 is YFSETQ. The junction had 10 bases not matched to a gene; V was cut back by 4 bases and J by 4 bases.

The rearrangement uses TRBV6-5 and TRBJ2-7; D may correspond to TRBD1 or TRBD2 (6 bases each). V was clipped by 10 bases and J by 2 bases, with 15 bases between them. From germline, CDR1 is MNHEY and CDR2 SVGAGI. This CDR3 is 13 amino acids long. CDR3 amino acids: CATGEGGTYEQYF. CDR3 nucleotides: TGTGCCACTGGTGAGGGGGGTACCTACGAGCAGTACTTC.

V is TRBV2 and J is TRBJ2-1, with 11 bases fitting TRBD2. CDR3 size: 15 residues. The ends lost 6 bases at V and 5 bases at J; junction bases unmatched: 6. The V gene's germline CDR1 is SNHLY and CDR2 FYNNEI. CDR3 bases: TGTGCCAGCAGAATAGCGGGAGGGCCTAACAATGAGCAGTTCTTC. Protein: CASRIAGGPNNEQFF. The whole variable domain, filled in from reference TRBV2 and TRBJ2-1, reads EPEVTQTPSHQVTQMGQEVILRCVPISNHLYFYWYRQILGQKVEFLVSFYNNEISEKSEIFDDQFSVERPDGSNFTLKIRSTKLEDSAMYFCASRIAGGPNNEQFFGPGTRLTVL.

The rearrangement uses TRBV5-4 and TRBJ2-7; D remains unclear. Germline V CDR1 and CDR2: SGHNT, YYREEE (reference sequence). V lost 5 bases, J lost 1 base, and 13 bases lay in between. This CDR3 has 14 residues. DNA of the CDR3: TGTGCCAGCAGTGACAAGGGAAGGTCCTACGAGCAGTACTTC. Its protein product is CASSDKGRSYEQYF. Drawing the rest from reference TRBV5-4 and TRBJ2-7, the complete variable domain is ETGVTQSPTHLIKTRGQQVTLRCSSQSGHNTVSWYQQALGQGPQFIFQYYREEENGRGNFPPRFSGLQFPNYSSELNVNALELDDSALYLCASSDKGRSYEQYFGPGTRLTVT.

A note on this clone: The sample has other DNA sequences that encode this CDR3 too. The rearrangement joins TRBV6-5 to TRBJ2-2; D call uncertain. The CDR3 covers 14 residues. The germline CDR1 and CDR2 sequences are MNHEY and SVGAGI. V gave up 2 bases and J gave up 0 bases, with 4 bases separating them. CDR3 in DNA: TGTGCCAGCAGTTACGGAGCGAACACCGGGGAGCTGTTTTTT. Its translation: CASSYGANTGELFF.

This chain connects TRBV6-5 to TRBJ2-5; D may be TRBD1 (5 bases). Per the germline V gene, CDR1 is MNHEY and CDR2 is SVGAGI. V was shortened by 3 bases and J by 1 base, with 9 bases between the two germline ends. There are 14 residues in the CDR3. The DNA of the CDR3 is TGTGCCAGCAGTTATCAGGGTGGCCAAGAGACCCAGTACTTC. It codes for CASSYQGGQETQYF.

This rearrangement joins TRBV11-3 to TRBJ2-3; 15 bases fit TRBD2. CDR1 and CDR2 from the germline V gene are SGHNT and YENEEA. The junction had 7 bases not matched to a gene; V was cut back by 5 bases and J by 4 bases. The CDR3 consists of 17 residues. The CDR3 nucleotides read TGTGCCAGCAGCCTAAGGACTAGCGGGAGGGCGGCAGATACGCAGTATTTT. Amino acids: CASSLRTSGRAADTQYF.

This chain connects TRBV30 to TRBJ1-5; weak D call: TRBD1 (6 bases). The CDR3 totals 14 residues. Between the trimmed V and J ends, which lost 1 base and 3 bases, there was a span of 10 bases. In germline, CDR1 is GTSNPN, CDR2 SVGIG (reference sequence). For the CDR3, the DNA is TGTGCCTGGAGTGGTGGGGGGCTCAATCAGCCCCAGCATTTT. Translated, it gives CAWSGGGLNQPQHF.

CDR3 sequence (DNA): TGTGCCAGCAGTTACTCCCCTTTTAGTACCGGATACGAGCAGTACTTC. This sequence encodes CASSYSPFSTGYEQYF. The V and J genes are TRBV6-5 and TRBJ2-7; D not certain. V was cut by 0 bases and J by 4 bases, with 16 bases left in between. The germline gives CDR1 MNHEY, CDR2 SVGAGI. The CDR3 runs 16 residues.